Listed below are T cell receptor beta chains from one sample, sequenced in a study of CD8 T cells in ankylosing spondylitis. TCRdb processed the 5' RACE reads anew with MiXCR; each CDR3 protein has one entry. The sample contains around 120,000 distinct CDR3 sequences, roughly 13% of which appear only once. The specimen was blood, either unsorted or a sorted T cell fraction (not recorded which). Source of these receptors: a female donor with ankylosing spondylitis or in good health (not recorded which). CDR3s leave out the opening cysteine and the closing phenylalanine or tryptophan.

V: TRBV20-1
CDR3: SALGGGQETQY

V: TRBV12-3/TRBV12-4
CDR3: ASSQTGGGETQY

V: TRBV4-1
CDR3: ASSQLTGGYGYT

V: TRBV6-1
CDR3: ASSPGQGPYNEQF

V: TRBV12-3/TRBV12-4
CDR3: ASRASGVSTYGYT

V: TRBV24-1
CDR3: ATSGAGNEQF

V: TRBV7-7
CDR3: ASSQAGADTQY

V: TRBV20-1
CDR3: SALQGMANHYSNQPQH

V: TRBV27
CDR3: ASSTGTGSTGELF

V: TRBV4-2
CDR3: ASSQGGSGEYNEQF

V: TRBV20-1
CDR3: SARDLARQGGYQPQH

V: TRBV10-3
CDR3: AISTGGNTEAF

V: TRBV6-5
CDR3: ASSYIPGNQPQH

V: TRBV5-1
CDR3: ASSLSSGPLEQY

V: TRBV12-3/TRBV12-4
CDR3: ASRGASGGTDTQY

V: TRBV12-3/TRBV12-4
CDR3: ASTQGSGSETQY

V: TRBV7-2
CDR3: ASSLGGDWRNQPQH

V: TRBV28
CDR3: ASSRGSGAATDTQY

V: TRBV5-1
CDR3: ASGPQGYLAGVPNEQF

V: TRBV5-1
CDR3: ASSLERGQDEQY

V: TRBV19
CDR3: ASSIRTPNTGELF

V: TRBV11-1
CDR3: ASSVGLGPRVTGELF

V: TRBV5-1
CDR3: ASSLRGGKTDTQY

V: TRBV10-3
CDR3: AISDWTSGSSYEQY

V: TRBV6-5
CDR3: ASASGAEQY

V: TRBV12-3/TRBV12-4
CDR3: ASSLSGLGERGQPQH

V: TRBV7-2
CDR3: ASSSSSGTGSYEQY

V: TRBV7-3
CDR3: ASNSHSGSNEQF

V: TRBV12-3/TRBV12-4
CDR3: ASSPGTPSAYGYT

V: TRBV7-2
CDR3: ASSGTSGSLDTQY

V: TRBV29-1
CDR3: SVEDNWTYEQY

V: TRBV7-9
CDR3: ASSFGGNQPQH

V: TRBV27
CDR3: ASSLTGHNYGYT

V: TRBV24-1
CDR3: ATSDRVLAKNIQY

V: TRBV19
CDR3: ASSIEAGAFTDTQY

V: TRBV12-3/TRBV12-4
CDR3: ASSPSSGANVLT

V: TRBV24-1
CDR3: ATSESPGGEQY

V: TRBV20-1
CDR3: SASGTSRKTQY

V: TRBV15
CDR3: ATSRDPAPAGDGYT

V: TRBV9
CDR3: ASSVGEGLSYGYT

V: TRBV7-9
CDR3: ASSTVTTTNSPLH

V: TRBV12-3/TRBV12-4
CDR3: AGKQGSNTEAF

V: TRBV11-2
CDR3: ASSLRYGQGTYNEQF

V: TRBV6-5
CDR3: ASSYSLSGRVSNEQF